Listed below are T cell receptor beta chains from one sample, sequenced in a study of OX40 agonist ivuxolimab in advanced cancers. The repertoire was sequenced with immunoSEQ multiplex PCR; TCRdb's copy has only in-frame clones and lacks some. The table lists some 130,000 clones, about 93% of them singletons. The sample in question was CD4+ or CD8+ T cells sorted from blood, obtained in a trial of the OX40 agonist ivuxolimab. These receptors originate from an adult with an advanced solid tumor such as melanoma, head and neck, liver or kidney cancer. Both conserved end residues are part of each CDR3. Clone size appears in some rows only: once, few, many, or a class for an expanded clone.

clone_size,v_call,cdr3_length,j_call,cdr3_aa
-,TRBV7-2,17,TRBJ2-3,CASSLAGAGVRGDTQYF
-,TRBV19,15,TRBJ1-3,CASSIGRSSGNTIYF
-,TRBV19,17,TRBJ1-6,CASSMRTEWRSNSPLHF
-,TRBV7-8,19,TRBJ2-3,CASSLGYLWDRGSTDTQYF
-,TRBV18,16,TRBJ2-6,CASSDLLLSGANVLTF
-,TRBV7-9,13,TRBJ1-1,CASSLGQDREAFF
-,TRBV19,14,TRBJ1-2,CASSTRQVNYGYTF
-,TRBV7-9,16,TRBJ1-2,CASSLGGGGLAYGYTF
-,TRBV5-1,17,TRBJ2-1,CASSSRAGPGSYNEQFF
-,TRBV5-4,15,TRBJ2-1,CASSLRDRPSIEQFF
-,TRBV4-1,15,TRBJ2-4,CASSHPGGGKNIQYF
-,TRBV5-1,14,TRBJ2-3,CASSLGSPTDTQYF
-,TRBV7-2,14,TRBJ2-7,CASSSWGRTYEQYF
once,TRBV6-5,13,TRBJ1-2,CASSYGEGRGYTF
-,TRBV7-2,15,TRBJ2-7,CASSFTGTGGYEQYF
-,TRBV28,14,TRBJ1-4,CASSLRVPNEKLFF
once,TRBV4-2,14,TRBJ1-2,CASSQDRVSDGYTF
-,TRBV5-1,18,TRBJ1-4,CASSLIWQGRATNEKLFF
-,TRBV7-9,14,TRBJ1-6,CASSLATVYSPLHF
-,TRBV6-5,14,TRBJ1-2,CASSYSHDPNGYTF
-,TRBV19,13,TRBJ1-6,CASSIARTPTLHF
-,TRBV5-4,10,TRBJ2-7,CASSSYEQYF
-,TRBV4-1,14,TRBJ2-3,CASSQSEGTDTQYF
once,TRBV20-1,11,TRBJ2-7,CSAQDRDEQYF
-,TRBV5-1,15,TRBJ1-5,CASSPQTGGNQPQHF
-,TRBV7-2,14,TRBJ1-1,CASSLRVMNTEAFF
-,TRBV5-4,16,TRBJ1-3,CASSLLSGSSGNTIYF
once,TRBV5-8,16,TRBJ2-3,CASSLGGLAETDTQYF
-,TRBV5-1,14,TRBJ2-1,CASSSGQSYNEQFF
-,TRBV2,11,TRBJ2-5,CASSEWETQYF
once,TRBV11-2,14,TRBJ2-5,CASSLGTAQETQYF
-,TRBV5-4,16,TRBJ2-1,CASSLGLAGGLNEQFF
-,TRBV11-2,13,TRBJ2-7,CASSHRDNYEQYF
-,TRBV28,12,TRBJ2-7,CATGTSGYEQYF
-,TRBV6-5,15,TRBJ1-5,CASRSTGGPGRPQHF
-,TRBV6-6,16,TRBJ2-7,CASSPPLTGENYEQYF
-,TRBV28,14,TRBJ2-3,CASSFRGGADTQYF
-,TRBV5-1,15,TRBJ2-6,CASGTGDSGANVLTF
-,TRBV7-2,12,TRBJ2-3,CASSPIPDTQYF
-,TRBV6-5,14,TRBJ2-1,CASSFTDRNNEQFF
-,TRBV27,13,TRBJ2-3,CTSSFLGADTQYF
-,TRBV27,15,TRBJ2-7,CASSLVPPKGYEQYF
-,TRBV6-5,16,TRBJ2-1,CASSYRGRLRGNEQFF
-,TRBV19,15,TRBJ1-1,CASSIEPGQGTEAFF
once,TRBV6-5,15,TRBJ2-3,CASSYSTGGADTQYF
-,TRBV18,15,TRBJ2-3,CASSAVTGSTDTQYF
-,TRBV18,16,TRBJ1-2,CASSLSVGEANYGYTF
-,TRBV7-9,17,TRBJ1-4,CASSPPRRQGVNEKLFF
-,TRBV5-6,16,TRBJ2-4,CASSSGTGETKNIQYF
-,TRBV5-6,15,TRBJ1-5,CASSSGTGGSQPQHF
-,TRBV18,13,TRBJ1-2,CASSGGLSYGYTF
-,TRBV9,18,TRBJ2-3,CASSVTYRLEPSTDTQYF
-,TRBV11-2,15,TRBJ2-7,CASSGTGTGRYEQYF
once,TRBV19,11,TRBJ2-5,CASSIRETQYF
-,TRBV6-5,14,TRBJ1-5,CAISDDDSNQPQHF
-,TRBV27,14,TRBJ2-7,CASSLKDRSYEQYF
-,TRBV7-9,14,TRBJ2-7,CASSLNWPAYEQYF
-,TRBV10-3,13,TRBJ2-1,CAIGIAGGNEQFF
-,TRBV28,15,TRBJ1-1,CASSFFGGANTEAFF